This T cell receptor beta chain was obtained from a study of technical replicates of blood from several donors. The CDR3 sequence is 14 residues long. Germline V CDR1 and CDR2: ENHRY, SYGVKD. The V and J ends lost 10 bases and 3 bases respectively, with 16 bases between them. Repertoires were generated with immunoSEQ multiplex PCR, while TCRdb's copy carries only in-frame clones and drops some. The sample holds more than 75,000 clones, 85% to 95% seen once. The sample taken for sequencing was T cells isolated from PBMCs. The chain recombines TRBV10-3 with TRBJ1-5; D gene uncertain. This TCR was recovered from a human donor in good health. In DNA form, the CDR3 reads TGTGCCACCCTTCACACTAGACTCAATCAGCCCCAGCATTTT. This codes for CATLHTRLNQPQHF.